This entry features one T cell receptor beta chain sequence. This sample is part of a study of blood T cell repertoires in COVID-19. About the research overall: Sites across the United States, Italy and Spain contributed samples from acute and convalescent COVID-19.

Participants had their cohort set by participant-reported clinical history. The CDR3 length is 15 residues. Per germline, CDR1 SGHRS and CDR2 YFSETQ. V was pared by 2 bases and J by 3 bases, with 12 bases between. The table came from immunoSEQ multiplex PCR; TCRdb's copy has only in-frame clones and leaves some out. The table shows 250,000 to 400,000 clones, with over 75% occurring only once. The rearrangement links TRBV5-1 to TRBJ1-5, with D possibly matching TRBD1 (5 bases). Sequenced: PBMCs or T cells enriched from blood (not recorded which). This clonotype was obtained from a woman aged 25-40 years who had recovered from COVID-19. The CDR3 loop reads CASSLSGNNNQPQHF. CDR3 DNA: TGCGCCAGCAGCTTATCAGGGAATAACAATCAGCCCCAGCATTTT.